This T cell receptor beta chain came from a study of memory CD4+ T cells and cytomegalovirus serostatus. On the study more broadly: Of the healthy Belgian adults, 9 or 10 were CMV seropositive and 24 seronegative.

The study, taken as a whole, reports: Median bootstrapped AUC for CMV status was approximately 0.96 originally, roughly 0.92 US-trained. Of approximately 150 reported CMV TCRbeta sequences, 60 to 85 were found in memory CD4+ repertoires.

V lost 8 bases and J lost 4; bases outside the gene matches: 2. Germline V lookup: CDR1 MDHEN, CDR2 SYDVKM. The CDR3 contains 12 residues. The sort gate was single viable CD3+CD4+CD8-CD45RO+ cells for memory CD4+ T cells. Original data processing: Out-of-frame sequences were removed, leaving a few million distinct TCRbeta sequences. Using immunoSEQ multiplex PCR, the repertoire was profiled, and TCRdb retains in-frame clones only, with some absent. V, J and clone size derive from that table, while D and trimming were established from the DNA sequence. This sample carries approximately 92,000 clones, roughly 80% of them seen once, and the ten largest clones take about 3.6%. Concerning this clone itself: Its antigen is still unknown.

Sequenced input: memory CD4+ T cells from blood. The rearrangement joins TRBV28 to TRBJ2-5; 9 bases map to TRBD1. The sequence was obtained from an adult in good health and CMV-seropositive. Here the CDR3 DNA reads TGTGCCAGCGGGACAGGGCGAGAGACCCAGTACTTC. This sequence encodes CASGTGRETQYF.